These 9 T cell receptor beta chains share one sample of origin, sequenced in a study of post-analysis software for immune sequencing data. Presence of unique molecular identifiers characterized the TCR beta cDNA libraries. TCRdb passed the PCR reads through MiXCR, listing each CDR3 protein once. The table records some 160,000 distinct CDR3 sequences, about 36% of them present only once. The sample consisted of blood, taken after autologous hematopoietic stem cell transplantation. The receptors originated from a girl under 18 with multiple sclerosis.

The CDR3 loop is CATRDRNYGYTF. In DNA, the CDR3 is TGTGCCACCAGGGACAGGAACTATGGCTACACCTTC. The chain combines TRBV24-1 with TRBJ1-2; the match to TRBD1 covers 7 bases. Germline lookup yields CDR1 KGHDR and CDR2 SFDVKD. The CDR3 consists of 12 residues. J was trimmed by 2 bases and V by 7 bases; bases with no gene match: 0.

The rearrangement uses TRBV7-6 and TRBJ2-1; the match to TRBD2 covers 10 bases. Germline CDR1 reads SGHVS; CDR2 reads FNYEAQ. The CDR3 spans 19 residues. With 1 base clipped from V and 4 bases from J, the junction kept 13 bases outside the gene matches. CDR3 sequence: CASSLVTPFSGRWYNEQFF. CDR3 nucleotides: TGTGCCAGCAGCTTAGTCACACCCTTTAGCGGGAGGTGGTACAATGAGCAGTTCTTC.

The chain has TRBV3-1 and TRBJ2-7; D remains ambiguous. CDR1 and CDR2 (germline): LGHDT, YNNKEL (reference sequence). The V end lost 1 base, the J end lost 5 bases, and 12 bases lay between the germline ends. CDR3 length: 14 amino acids. The CDR3 reads CASSQGWSSHEQYF. For the CDR3, the DNA is TGTGCCAGCAGCCAAGGGTGGTCCAGCCACGAGCAGTACTTC.

This clonotype was found many times. The chain combines TRBV10-3 with TRBJ1-1; the D gene is possibly TRBD1 (5 bases). The CDR3 runs 14 residues. Germline CDR1 is ENHRY and CDR2 is SYGVKD. V lost 3 bases and J lost 1, with 9 bases in between. CDR3 sequence reads: CAISDAGPNTEAFF. The CDR3 bases are TGTGCCATCAGTGACGCAGGGCCGAACACTGAAGCTTTCTTT.

The gene calls are TRBV20-1 and TRBJ2-1; no firm D call. There are 14 residues in the CDR3. Germline V gives CDR1 DFQATT, CDR2 SNEGSKA (reference sequence). V was trimmed by 3 bases and J by 0 bases, leaving 9 bases between them. The CDR3 DNA reads as TGCAGTGCTAGCGGCTACCCCTCCTACAATGAGCAGTTCTTC. It encodes CSASGYPSYNEQFF.

The gene calls are TRBV5-1 and TRBJ2-7; TRBD2 matches at 8 bases. The germline V gene has CDR1 SGHRS and CDR2 YFSETQ. The CDR3 sequence is 16 residues long. V trimming: 3 bases; J trimming: 0 bases; junction bases outside the gene matches: 8. The CDR3: CASSSNTLAGSYEQYF. CDR3 nucleotide sequence: TGCGCCAGCAGCTCGAACACGCTAGCGGGCTCCTACGAGCAGTACTTC.

The V call is TRBV12-3 or TRBV12-4, the J call TRBJ1-5; D gene uncertain. V was shortened by 6 bases and J by 7 bases, with 19 bases between the two germline ends. This CDR3 comprises 15 residues. The CDR3 loop is CASRHAGRGGQPQHF. CDR3 nucleotide sequence: TGTGCCAGCAGGCACGCCGGGAGAGGAGGGCAGCCCCAGCATTTT.

Many counts were recorded for this clonotype. V usage is TRBV5-1 and J usage is TRBJ2-5, with 10 bases lining up with TRBD2. The V segment lost 4 bases and the J segment 6 bases; nucleotides outside the gene matches: 12. The germline gives CDR1 SGHRS, CDR2 YFSETQ. This CDR3 comprises 16 residues. The CDR3 here is CASSEITSGIGQTQYF. Here the CDR3 DNA reads TGCGCCAGCAGCGAAATAACTAGCGGGATAGGTCAGACCCAGTACTTC.

The CDR3 region has the DNA TGTGCCAGCAGGGCGACAGGGTTTGGGGCCAACGTCCTGACTTTC. This translates into CASRATGFGANVLTF. The gene calls are TRBV12-3 or TRBV12-4 and TRBJ2-6; TRBD1 aligns across 7 bases. The CDR3 is made up of 15 amino acids. V lost 6 bases to trimming and J lost 3 bases; unmatched junction nucleotides: 5.